Reported below is one T cell receptor beta chain. Its antigen is undetermined. All donors participated as healthy donors of bone marrow. CDR1 is GTSNPN and CDR2 is SVGIG in the germline V gene (reference sequence). V dropped 4 bases and J dropped 3; count of bases not matched to a gene: 18. The CDR3 covers 18 residues. This entry is derived from a study of cytomegalovirus exposure and HLA in healthy donors. Findings and limits, study-wide: A later analysis linked a missense DCLRE1C variant to TCR beta V- and J-gene trimming. A later analysis linked around 15,000 TCR beta sequences to HLA alleles at 0.05 false discovery rate.

PCR amplification relied on 60 Vbeta primers (plus 13 Jbeta primers). Profiling relied on immunoSEQ multiplex PCR, and the TCRdb table lists in-frame clones only, not all of them. The sample yields some 160,000 clones, over 70% seen once. The TCR comes from a woman under 30 in good health and CMV-seronegative. Sequenced: PBMCs. The chain has TRBV30 and TRBJ1-1; 9 bases match TRBD1. The CDR3 DNA sequence: TGTGCCTGGACGACACGTACCGGGACAGGGAAACCCCACACTGAAGCTTTCTTT. Amino acids: CAWTTRTGTGKPHTEAFF. The full variable domain, completed using reference TRBV30 and TRBJ1-1, is SQTIHQWPATLVQPVGSPLSLECTVEGTSNPNLYWYRQAAGRGLQLLFYSVGIGQISSEVPQNLSASRPQDRQFILSSKKLLLSDSGFYLCAWTTRTGTGKPHTEAFFGQGTRLTVV.